The sequence of this T cell receptor (beta chain) was determined in a study of T cells in Graves' hyperthyroidism and ophthalmopathy. Study conclusions and caveats: Expanded thyroid clonotypes (above 0.001) were mostly also found in blood.

In the ophthalmopathy cohort, Clinical Activity Score was at least 3, NOSPECS grade at least 4, and duration under 3 months. Those patients with uncontrolled infection, other autoimmune disease, pregnancy or lactation were excluded. The diagnostic basis comprised clinical symptoms, serum thyroxine and TRAb, thyroid ultrasound and orbital computed tomography. Remarks on this clonotype: What it recognizes is unknown.

RNA transcripts provided the source from which TCR beta CDR3 regions were amplified. The primer set for the first-round RT-PCR of the TCR CDR3 was HTBI. MiXCR, run by TCRdb on the multiplex PCR reads, gives a single entry per CDR3 protein. In the table there are 50,000 to 60,000 distinct CDR3 sequences, approximately 50% of which are singletons. CDR3 size: 8 residues. V was shortened by 8 bases and J by 18 bases, with 8 bases between the two germline ends. Germline-derived CDR1 and CDR2 are WSHSY and SAAADI. Material for sequencing was blood. This sequence originates from a woman in her 30s with Graves' ophthalmopathy. This rearrangement joins TRBV10-2 to TRBJ2-6; the D is unclear. CDR3 sequence reads: CASQDRTF. The CDR3 DNA is TGCGCCAGCCAAGATCGGACTTTC.